This is a list of T cell receptor beta chains from one sample in a study of metastatic and nonmetastatic thyroid tumors. TCRdb reanalyzed the PCR reads via MiXCR. The sample has 12,000 to 15,000 clones; less than 4.5% are singletons. Material: tumor tissue. The receptors stem from a female donor with papillary thyroid cancer or a benign thyroid nodule (not recorded which). Some clones in this sample may be carry-over from other donors' samples. CDR3s include the opening cysteine and the closing phenylalanine or tryptophan. D genes are given only for firm matches. The size of a clone is reported for some rows only, either as once, few or many, or as a class for expanded clones.

CASSPGGGEKLFF	TGTGCCAGCTCTCCAGGGGGCGGTGAAAAACTGTTTTTT	TRBD1	TRBJ1-4	13	TRBV18	NA
CASSLPRGDTGELFF	TGTGCCAGCAGTTTACCACGGGGAGACACCGGGGAGCTGTTTTTT	NA	TRBJ2-2	15	TRBV28	NA
CATSIDTGTKSNF	TGTGCCACCAGCATAGACACCGGGACAAAGAGCAATTTT	NA	TRBJ1-3	13	TRBV15	few
CASSSGSTDTQYF	TGTGCCAGCAGTAGCGGGAGCACAGATACGCAGTATTTT	NA	TRBJ2-3	13	TRBV6-4	few
CASIRDGNYGYTF	TGTGCCAGCATCCGAGACGGCAACTATGGCTACACCTTC	NA	TRBJ1-2	13	TRBV6-1	few
CASSYSPYNEQFF	TGTGCCAGCAGTTACTCGCCATACAATGAGCAGTTCTTC	NA	TRBJ2-1	13	TRBV6-5	NA
CASEGTAYEQYF	TGTGCCAGCGAGGGGACAGCCTACGAGCAGTACTTC	TRBD1	TRBJ2-7	12	TRBV6-1	few
CASSSHGGQGRGYEQYF	TGTGCCAGCAGCTCTCACGGGGGACAGGGCCGGGGCTACGAGCAGTACTTC	TRBD1	TRBJ2-7	17	TRBV28	few
CASSEEGAGANVLTF	TGTGCCAGCAGTGAAGAGGGGGCTGGGGCCAACGTCCTGACTTTC	NA	TRBJ2-6	15	TRBV6-1	few
CASSSNRRTGAIYEQFF	TGTGCCAGCAGTTCCAACCGAAGGACGGGAGCAATTTATGAGCAGTTCTTC	NA	TRBJ2-1	17	TRBV6-5	few
CSASKGRTNTEAFF	TGCAGTGCTTCAAAGGGACGGACGAACACTGAAGCTTTCTTT	NA	TRBJ1-1	14	TRBV20-1	few
CASSVGLQGRNTGELFF	TGTGCCAGCAGCGTCGGATTACAGGGAAGGAACACCGGGGAGCTGTTTTTT	NA	TRBJ2-2	17	TRBV11-2	medium-sized
CASRKEGYSNQPQHF	TGTGCCAGCAGGAAGGAGGGTTATAGCAATCAGCCCCAGCATTTT	NA	TRBJ1-5	15	TRBV2	few
CASSDGRSYNEQFF	TGTGCCAGCAGTGATGGGCGGTCCTACAATGAGCAGTTCTTC	NA	TRBJ2-1	14	TRBV2	NA
CASSEGKAGPYEQYF	TGTGCCAGCAGTGAAGGGAAAGCGGGACCCTACGAGCAGTACTTC	TRBD2	TRBJ2-7	15	TRBV6-1	NA
CASSYRQGGYEQYF	TGTGCCAGCAGTTACCGACAGGGAGGCTACGAGCAGTACTTC	NA	TRBJ2-7	14	TRBV6-5	NA
CSARSGYSYEQYF	TGCAGTGCTAGATCAGGGTACTCCTACGAGCAGTACTTC	NA	TRBJ2-7	13	TRBV20-1	large
CAKRLSRGGNTEAFF	TGTGCTAAGAGGTTGTCCCGGGGAGGGAACACTGAAGCTTTCTTT	NA	TRBJ1-1	15	TRBV12-5	NA
CASSLEWGGKGGYTF	TGCGCCAGCAGCTTGGAATGGGGGGGAAAAGGGGGCTACACCTTC	NA	TRBJ1-2	15	TRBV5-1	many
CASSLEGGANTGELFF	TGCGCCAGCAGCTTGGAAGGGGGTGCGAACACCGGGGAGCTGTTTTTT	NA	TRBJ2-2	16	TRBV5-1	NA
CASSSTAGELFF	TGTGCCAGCAGCTCCACAGCGGGGGAGCTGTTTTTT	NA	TRBJ2-2	12	TRBV7-3	few
CASTEDRSYGYTF	TGTGCCAGCACCGAGGACAGGTCCTATGGCTACACCTTC	TRBD1	TRBJ1-2	13	TRBV6-1	NA
CASRVLADTGELFF	TGTGCCAGCAGGGTACTAGCCGACACCGGGGAGCTGTTTTTT	NA	TRBJ2-2	14	TRBV6-2/TRBV6-3	NA
CASRQGGPIYGYTF	TGTGCCAGCAGACAGGGGGGGCCAATCTATGGCTACACCTTC	TRBD1	TRBJ1-2	14	TRBV27	NA
CACSIGGHEQFF	TGTGCCTGTAGTATTGGCGGGCATGAGCAGTTCTTC	NA	TRBJ2-1	12	TRBV19	NA
CASSYRAANTEAFF	TGTGCCAGCAGTTACCGGGCCGCGAACACTGAAGCTTTCTTT	NA	TRBJ1-1	14	TRBV6-6	NA
CASSHSSGRAREQFF	TGTGCCAGCAGCCATAGCAGCGGGAGGGCCCGAGAGCAGTTCTTC	TRBD2	TRBJ2-1	15	TRBV4-2	once
CASSAPPSGRPEQYF	TGTGCCAGCAGTGCTCCTCCTAGCGGGAGACCCGAGCAGTACTTC	TRBD2	TRBJ2-7	15	TRBV6-1	NA
CATSLSGANVLTF	TGTGCCACCTCGTTATCTGGGGCCAACGTCCTGACTTTC	NA	TRBJ2-6	13	TRBV2	few
CASRPRQRGMNTEAFF	TGTGCCAGCAGACCCCGACAGCGAGGAATGAACACTGAAGCTTTCTTT	NA	TRBJ1-1	16	TRBV6-2/TRBV6-3	NA
CASSYPGQGAFTDTQYF	TGTGCCAGCAGTTACCCGGGACAGGGGGCCTTCACAGATACGCAGTATTTT	TRBD1	TRBJ2-3	17	TRBV6-2/TRBV6-3	NA
CASSPSGGQTSGNTIYF	TGTGCCAGCAGCCCCTCGGGGGGACAAACCTCTGGAAACACCATATATTTT	NA	TRBJ1-3	17	TRBV3-1	NA
CASRTPQGHEQYF	TGTGCCAGCAGGACCCCCCAGGGACACGAGCAGTACTTC	NA	TRBJ2-7	13	TRBV6-1	few
CATSGFLRGPYSGYGYTF	TGTGCCACCAGTGGCTTCCTCAGGGGGCCATATTCGGGGTATGGCTACACCTTC	TRBD1	TRBJ1-2	18	TRBV24-1	NA
CASSRSGRLNEQFF	TGTGCCAGCAGTAGGAGCGGGCGATTGAATGAGCAGTTCTTC	NA	TRBJ2-1	14	TRBV28	NA
CASSFGLGTYEQYF	TGTGCCAGCAGCTTCGGACTAGGAACCTACGAGCAGTACTTC	TRBD2	TRBJ2-7	14	TRBV7-2	few
CASSLGFRLEQYF	TGTGCCAGCAGTTTAGGCTTCCGCCTTGAGCAGTACTTC	NA	TRBJ2-7	13	TRBV27	NA
CASSEQGTYEQYF	TGTGCCAGCAGTGAGCAGGGGACCTACGAGCAGTACTTC	NA	TRBJ2-7	13	TRBV6-1	few
CAISLSREDQPQHF	TGTGCCATCAGTTTAAGCAGGGAAGATCAGCCCCAGCATTTT	NA	TRBJ1-5	14	TRBV12-3/TRBV12-4	NA
CASSFQTGSDTQYF	TGTGCCAGCAGCTTTCAAACAGGGTCGGATACGCAGTATTTT	NA	TRBJ2-3	14	TRBV7-2	few
CASSQVGTGGREKLFF	TGTGCCAGCAGCCAAGTCGGGACAGGAGGTCGCGAAAAACTGTTTTTT	TRBD1	TRBJ1-4	16	TRBV5-6	NA